Below, 11 T cell receptor beta chains from the same sample are listed, as sequenced in a study of T cells after yellow fever vaccination. TCRdb analysed the 5' RACE reads with MiXCR anew, one entry per CDR3 protein. The sample yields more than 200,000 distinct CDR3 sequences, 3.6% seen once. The sequencing used PBMCs, collected 15 days after the yellow fever booster vaccination. The receptors shown here come from a young man who received the YFV17D yellow fever vaccine.

This clonotype was counted at least ten times. V is TRBV4-3 and J is TRBJ2-3; 11 positions match TRBD2. CDR1 LGHNA and CDR2 YSLEER come from the germline V gene. The CDR3 is 19 amino acids. V was clipped by 1 base and J by 6 bases; unmatched bases: 15. CDR3 in amino acids: CASSQAESLAGGPRDTQYF. The CDR3 coding sequence is TGCGCCAGCAGCCAAGCCGAAAGTTTAGCGGGGGGGCCCCGGGATACGCAGTATTTT.

This clonotype was observed many times. The rearrangement links TRBV3-1 to TRBJ1-6, with D maybe TRBD1 (5 bases). V was clipped by 3 bases and J by 7 bases, with 7 bases between them. This CDR3 region has 13 residues. Germline V gene sequence: CDR1 LGHDT, CDR2 YNNKEL (reference sequence). The CDR3 coding sequence is TGTGCCAGCAGCCAGACAGAGAATTCACCCCTCCACTTT. It translates to CASSQTENSPLHF.

This clonotype has a count of ten or more. J is TRBJ1-2 and V is TRBV4-1; tentatively, D is TRBD1 (5 bases). This CDR3 region has 14 residues. Germline V gene sequence: CDR1 MGHRA, CDR2 YSYEKL. Trimming removed 5 bases from V and 2 bases from J, with 12 bases in between. DNA of the CDR3: TGCGCCAGCAGCACGGACAAGGCCAACTATGGCTACACCTTC. This translates into CASSTDKANYGYTF.

The chain carries TRBV19 and TRBJ1-1; tentatively, D is TRBD1 (5 bases). The germline V gene has CDR1 LNHDA and CDR2 SQIVND (reference sequence). The CDR3 contains 12 residues. With 7 bases removed from V and 5 bases from J, the gap between germline ends came to 11 bases. This CDR3 is CASKEGWTEAFF. The CDR3 DNA reads TGTGCCAGTAAGGAGGGGTGGACTGAAGCTTTCTTT.

At least ten counts were recorded for this clonotype. The V gene is TRBV11-2, the J gene TRBJ2-5; D call uncertain. CDR1 is SGHAT and CDR2 is FQNNGV in the germline V gene. The V and J ends lost 0 bases and 6 bases respectively, with 14 bases between them. This CDR3 is built from 15 residues. The CDR3 sequence: CASSLDFGQAKTQYF. The CDR3 DNA is TGTGCCAGCAGCTTAGATTTTGGCCAGGCCAAGACCCAGTACTTC.

This clonotype has at least ten counts. The chain carries TRBV11-2 and TRBJ2-2; possible D gene TRBD2, 6 bases. Germline-derived CDR1 and CDR2 are SGHAT and FQNNGV. Trimming pared 5 bases from V and 4 bases from J, leaving 11 bases between. This CDR3 region has 14 residues. The CDR3 nucleotides are TGTGCCAGCAGCCCAGTCGGGGGCACCGGGGAGCTGTTTTTT. Translating gives CASSPVGGTGELFF. Looking up the rest from reference TRBV11-2 and TRBJ2-2 gives the full variable domain: EAGVAQSPRYKIIEKRQSVAFWCNPISGHATLYWYQQILGQGPKLLIQFQNNGVVDDSQLPKDRFSAERLKGVDSTLKIQPAKLEDSAVYLCASSPVGGTGELFFGEGSRLTVL.

In its sample, this clonotype was seen many times. A read error may produce the germline difference seen at one junction end. Here the CDR3 reads CSVEEWGASNTGELFF. In DNA form, the CDR3 reads TGCAGCGTTGAAGAGTGGGGGGCCTCGAATACCGGGGAGCTGTTTTTT. The chain combines TRBV29-1 with TRBJ2-2; tentatively, D is TRBD1 or TRBD2 (6 bases each). Germline CDR1 reads SQVTM; CDR2 reads ANQGSEA. CDR3 length: 16 residues.

This clonotype was counted ten times or more. Relative to the germline gene, one junction end is altered; a read error may explain this. The rearrangement links TRBV7-3 to TRBJ2-1; TRBD2 might be the D (7 bases). From germline, CDR1 is SGHTA and CDR2 FQGTGA. CDR3 size: 15 residues. The DNA of the CDR3 is TGTGCCAGCGGCTTAGGGGGGACTACCGACAATGAGCAGTTCTTC. Protein: CASGLGGTTDNEQFF.

Note on this clonotype: A read error may be the cause here, since a much bigger clone is one base away. V is TRBV7-2 and J is TRBJ1-1; D is unresolved. This CDR3 is 14 amino acids long. Germline loops: CDR1 SGHTA, CDR2 FQGNSA. Trimming removed 6 bases from V and 1 base from J, with 12 bases in between. The CDR3 bases are TGTGCCAGCAGTGGCAGACATTCGAACACTGAAGCTTTCTTT. Its translation is CASSGRHSNTEAFF. The variable domain in full, completed from reference TRBV7-2 and TRBJ1-1, reads GAGVSQSPSNKVTEKGKDVELRCDPISGHTALYWYRQSLGQGLEFLIYFQGNSAPDKSGLPSDRFSAERTGGSVSTLTIQRTQQEDSAVYLCASSGRHSNTEAFFGQGTRLTVV.

This clonotype came up many times. A read error may account for a junction end that differs from germline. The CDR3: CASSLGPTYTQYF. The CDR3 DNA sequence: TGTGCCAGCAGTTTAGGCCCCACATATACGCAGTATTTT. J is TRBJ2-3 and V is TRBV5-6; D not certain. Germline V gene sequence: CDR1 SGHDT, CDR2 YYEEEE. This CDR3 spans 13 amino acids.

The table lists this clonotype with many counts. The chain recombines TRBV7-2 with TRBJ2-5; D is uncertain. Germline V gene sequence: CDR1 SGHTA, CDR2 FQGNSA. V lost 5 bases to trimming and J lost 5 bases, with 9 bases between them. The CDR3 runs to 12 residues. CDR3 residues: CASSMAAETQYF. In DNA form, the CDR3 reads TGTGCCAGCAGCATGGCAGCGGAGACCCAGTACTTC.